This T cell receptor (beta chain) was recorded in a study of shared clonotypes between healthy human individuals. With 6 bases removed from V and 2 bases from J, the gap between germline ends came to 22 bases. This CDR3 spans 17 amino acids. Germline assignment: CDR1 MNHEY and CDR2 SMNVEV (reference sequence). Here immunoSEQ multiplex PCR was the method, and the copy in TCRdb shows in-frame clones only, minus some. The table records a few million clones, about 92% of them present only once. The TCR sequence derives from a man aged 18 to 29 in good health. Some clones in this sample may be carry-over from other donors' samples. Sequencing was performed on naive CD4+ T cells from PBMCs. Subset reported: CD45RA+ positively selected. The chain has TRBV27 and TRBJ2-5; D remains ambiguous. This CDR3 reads CASSLGRTARSQETQYF. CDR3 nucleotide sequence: TGTGCCAGCAGCTTAGGCCGGACGGCGAGATCACAAGAGACCCAGTACTTC.